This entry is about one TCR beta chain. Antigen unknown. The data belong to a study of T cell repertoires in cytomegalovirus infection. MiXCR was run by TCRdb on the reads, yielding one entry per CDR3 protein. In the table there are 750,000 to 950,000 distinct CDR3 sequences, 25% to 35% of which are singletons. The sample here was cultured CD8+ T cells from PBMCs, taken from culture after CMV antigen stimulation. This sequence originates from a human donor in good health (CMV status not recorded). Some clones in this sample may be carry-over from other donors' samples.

CDR3 sequence reads: CASSYSPTSGGYQETQYF. CDR3 DNA: TGTGCCAGCAGTTACTCCCCGACTAGCGGGGGGTACCAAGAGACCCAGTACTTC. The genes are TRBV6-2 or TRBV6-3 and TRBJ2-5; 13 bases match TRBD2. The ends lost 0 bases at V and 0 bases at J; junction bases unmatched: 4. This CDR3 has 18 amino acids. CDR1 is MNHEY and CDR2 is SVGEGT in the germline V gene.